This passage covers 30 T cell receptor beta chains from one sample sequenced in a study of post-analysis software for immune sequencing data. Unique molecular identifiers had been added to the TCR beta cDNA libraries. TCRdb re-derived calls from the PCR reads in MiXCR, one entry per CDR3 protein. The sample yields fewer than 850,000 distinct CDR3 sequences, 25% to 30% seen once. Regarding the study as a whole: Controls had lower frequencies than patients of four or five TRBV segments, which included TRBV5-6, TRBV5-1 and TRBV20-1.

Their antigens remain unidentified. The sample was blood. The origin of the receptors is a girl aged 10 to 17 with multiple sclerosis.

The rearrangement links TRBV9 to TRBJ2-1; 8 bases are a match to TRBD2. The CDR3 length is 17 residues. V shed 2 bases and J 7 bases; nucleotides not matched to a gene: 14. The V gene's germline CDR1 is SGDLS and CDR2 YYNGEE. The CDR3 region is CASSVNTRAGVRNEQFF. CDR3 nucleotides: TGTGCCAGCAGCGTTAATACCCGAGCGGGAGTTCGAAATGAGCAGTTCTTC.

This chain joins TRBV20-1 and TRBJ2-5; D remains ambiguous. V was trimmed by 2 bases and J by 5 bases, leaving 18 bases between them. This CDR3 region has 15 residues. From germline, CDR1 is DFQATT and CDR2 SNEGSKA (reference sequence). CDR3 in DNA: TGCAGTGCTAGACAGCTTGGGCCCGGTGGGGAGACCCAGTACTTC. Residues: CSARQLGPGGETQYF.

This clonotype has more than one count but fewer than ten. This chain links TRBV20-1 with TRBJ2-1; TRBD2 aligns across 9 bases. This CDR3 has 14 amino acids. V shed 4 bases, J shed 3 bases, and the junction held 4 bases outside the gene matches. Looked up from germline, CDR1 is DFQATT and CDR2 is SNEGSKA (reference sequence). The CDR3 DNA sequence: TGCAGTGCTACCGGGACTAGCAACTACAATGAGCAGTTCTTC. It specifies CSATGTSNYNEQFF.

In its sample, this clonotype was seen a few times. The chain links TRBV12-3 or TRBV12-4 to TRBJ2-1; no reliable D call. The germline V and J ends were trimmed by 5 bases and 8 bases, with 16 bases remaining between them. The CDR3 loop spans 14 amino acids. CDR3 residues: CASSPRTRLDEQFF. CDR3 coding DNA: TGTGCCAGCAGTCCTAGGACCCGCCTTGATGAGCAGTTCTTC.

The CDR3 bases are TGTGCCAGCAGTTCGGGACTCAAGGGGCAAGAGACCCAGTACTTC. Amino acid sequence: CASSSGLKGQETQYF. V and J are TRBV6-5 and TRBJ2-5; maybe TRBD2 (6 bases). There are 15 residues in the CDR3. Germline V gives CDR1 MNHEY, CDR2 SVGAGI. The ends were cut back, 4 bases at V and 2 bases at J, with 14 bases in the middle.

V is TRBV4-2 and J is TRBJ2-7; 8 bases are a match to TRBD2. Near its end, the DNA agrees better with TRBJ2-5, so the J call may be wrong. The CDR3 has 17 residues. The V gene's germline CDR1 is LGHNA and CDR2 YNFKEQ. DNA for the CDR3: TGTGCCAGCAGCCAAGAAATTAGCGGGGAGCTTTTGGAGACCCAGTACTTC. This encodes CASSQEISGELLETQYF.

This rearrangement joins TRBV20-1 to TRBJ1-1; 8 bases line up with TRBD1. Germline CDR1 DFQATT, CDR2 SNEGSKA (reference sequence). Trimming removed 5 bases from V and 4 bases from J; junction bases left unmatched: 3. The CDR3 is 12 residues long. Written as DNA, the CDR3 is TGCAGTGCTTTAACAGGGGGCACTGAAGCTTTCTTT. Encoded protein: CSALTGGTEAFF.

With regard to this clonotype: A single base separates this from a much larger clone, so it may be a read error. The chain employs TRBV5-6 and TRBJ2-1; unclear D gene. The J call may not be correct, given that the DNA end is closer to TRBJ2-7. CDR3 size: 14 residues. The germline V gene encodes CDR1 SGHDT and CDR2 YYEEEE. This CDR3 reads CASSFLGRYNEQYF. In DNA form, the CDR3 reads TGTGCCAGCAGCTTTCTCGGAAGGTACAATGAGCAGTACTTC.

The chain links TRBV5-1 to TRBJ2-1; 7 bases agree with TRBD2. The V and J ends lost 4 bases and 5 bases, in that order; junction bases with no gene match: 9. Germline V gives CDR1 SGHRS, CDR2 YFSETQ. This CDR3 spans 15 amino acids. The CDR3 spells CASSGGDSRDNEQFF. Written as DNA, the CDR3 is TGCGCCAGCAGCGGGGGGGACTCACGGGACAATGAGCAGTTCTTC.

The chain carries TRBV6-1 and TRBJ1-1; 7 bases match TRBD1. The CDR3 spans 13 residues. Trimming at V came to 5 bases and at J to 5 bases, leaving 5 bases not matched to a gene. Germline V gene sequence: CDR1 MNHNS, CDR2 SASEGT. This chain's CDR3 is CASSIRGRTEAFF. As DNA, the CDR3 is TGTGCCAGCAGTATTAGGGGGCGGACTGAAGCTTTCTTT.

In its sample, this clonotype was seen many times. V usage is TRBV6-5 and J usage is TRBJ2-5; 7 bases fit TRBD2. After removal of 2 bases from V and 1 base from J, the junction contained 1 base not matched to a gene. This CDR3 spans 14 amino acids. CDR1 and CDR2 (germline): MNHEY, SVGAGI. The DNA of the CDR3 is TGTGCCAGCAGTTACCGGGAGGCCCAAGAGACCCAGTACTTC. It yields the protein CASSYREAQETQYF.

At least ten counts were recorded for this clonotype. The CDR3 region is CASSTRTANYGYTF. The CDR3 bases are TGTGCCAGCAGTACCCGGACAGCTAACTATGGCTACACCTTC. V is TRBV28 and J is TRBJ1-2; a weak D match, TRBD1 (6 bases). The CDR3 spans 14 residues. Trimming pared 5 bases from V and 0 bases from J, leaving 10 bases between. The V gene's germline CDR1 is MDHEN and CDR2 SYDVKM.

The table lists this clonotype with a few counts. The chain employs TRBV5-1 and TRBJ1-6; the D is unclear. Germline CDR1 SGHRS, CDR2 YFSETQ. Deletions cut 0 bases from V and 12 bases from J, with 10 bases between. The CDR3 consists of 13 residues. The CDR3 reads CASSLAQSEPLHF. The CDR3 bases are TGCGCCAGCAGCTTGGCACAGTCCGAACCCCTCCACTTT.

This clonotype was observed a handful of times. The V gene is TRBV7-6, the J gene TRBJ2-1; D gene unclear. Trimming removed 0 bases from V and 10 bases from J, with 7 bases in between. CDR1 is SGHVS and CDR2 is FNYEAQ in the germline V gene. This CDR3 spans 12 amino acids. CDR3 region: CASSLAGWEQFF. Written as DNA, the CDR3 is TGTGCCAGCAGCTTAGCTGGGTGGGAGCAGTTCTTC.

This clonotype was seen more than once but under ten times. This rearrangement joins TRBV20-1 to TRBJ1-5, with 10 bases fitting TRBD1. The germline V gene has CDR1 DFQATT and CDR2 SNEGSKA (reference sequence). After removal of 6 bases from V and 4 bases from J, the junction contained 12 bases not matched to a gene. The CDR3 contains 16 residues. CDR3 sequence reads: CSAERPEDRGNQPQHF. The CDR3, as DNA: TGCAGTGCGGAAAGGCCAGAGGACAGGGGGAATCAGCCCCAGCATTTT.

This chain uses TRBV20-1 with TRBJ2-4; a possible D gene is TRBD1 (6 bases). This CDR3 region has 15 residues. Germline V CDR1 and CDR2: DFQATT, SNEGSKA (reference sequence). The V end lost 6 bases, the J end lost 0 bases, and 15 bases lay between the germline ends. The CDR3: CSAFFGGPAKNIQYF. The CDR3 DNA reads as TGCAGTGCCTTTTTTGGGGGCCCAGCCAAAAACATTCAGTACTTC.

This chain joins TRBV20-1 and TRBJ2-3; TRBD1 aligns across 12 bases. With V trimmed by 3 bases and J by 0 bases, 7 bases remained unmatched. The germline V gene has CDR1 DFQATT and CDR2 SNEGSKA (reference sequence). This CDR3 is built from 17 residues. The CDR3 reads CSARGDRGLSSTDTQYF. In DNA, the CDR3 is TGCAGTGCTAGGGGGGACAGGGGGCTTTCTAGCACAGATACGCAGTATTTT.

This clonotype was counted between two and nine times. The rearrangement links TRBV20-1 to TRBJ2-5; D is unresolved. There are 13 residues in the CDR3. The ends were cut back, 0 bases at V and 5 bases at J, with 10 bases in the middle. Germline V lookup: CDR1 DFQATT, CDR2 SNEGSKA (reference sequence). The chain's CDR3 is CSARDLGRETQYF. The CDR3 DNA is TGCAGTGCTAGAGACCTGGGTCGGGAGACCCAGTACTTC.

The J gene is TRBJ1-1, the V gene TRBV11-2; a possible D gene is TRBD1 (5 bases). Trimming shortened V by 6 bases and J by 1 base, and 15 bases separated the two germline ends. In germline, CDR1 is SGHAT, CDR2 FQNNGV. This CDR3 contains 15 residues. CDR3 sequence reads: CASSLTGVTNTEAFF. As DNA, the CDR3 is TGTGCCAGCAGTTTAACGGGGGTGACGAACACTGAAGCTTTCTTT.

Turning to this clonotype: The germline gene is not matched at one end of the junction; a read error may be the cause. The chain has TRBV28 and TRBJ2-7, with a tentative D call TRBD2 (5 bases). The CDR3 has 17 amino acids. In germline, CDR1 is MDHEN, CDR2 SYDVKM. The CDR3 loop reads CASSFPVGLIASSEQYF. CDR3 DNA sequence: TGTGCCAGCAGTTTTCCGGTCGGACTCATAGCCTCCTCCGAGCAGTACTTC.

The sample holds a few counts of this clonotype. The V call is TRBV28, the J call TRBJ2-1, with D tentatively TRBD2 (6 bases). The ends were cut back, 7 bases at V and 0 bases at J, with 13 bases in the middle. The CDR3 totals 15 residues. CDR1 is MDHEN and CDR2 is SYDVKM in the germline V gene. This CDR3 reads CASKTGTVSYNEQFF. CDR3 in DNA: TGTGCCAGCAAGACTGGGACTGTCTCCTACAATGAGCAGTTCTTC.

This clonotype was counted a few times. J is TRBJ1-5 and V is TRBV11-2, with 9 bases matching TRBD1. The CDR3 totals 15 residues. The V segment lost 8 bases and the J segment 3 bases; nucleotides outside the gene matches: 8. Germline V gene data show CDR1 as SGHAT and CDR2 as FQNNGV. CDR3: CASGGQGRLNQPQHF. CDR3 bases: TGTGCCAGCGGGGGACAGGGCCGCCTCAATCAGCCCCAGCATTTT.

This chain links TRBV2 with TRBJ2-7; 7 bases are shared with TRBD1. Germline V gene sequence: CDR1 SNHLY, CDR2 FYNNEI. Losses at the gene ends were 5 bases for V and 0 bases for J; bases not matched to a gene: 13. This CDR3 has 17 residues. The CDR3 here is CASSPYPGQATSYEQYF. The CDR3 DNA sequence: TGTGCCAGCAGTCCTTACCCAGGACAGGCTACCTCCTACGAGCAGTACTTC.

This clonotype has only a few counts. The rearrangement joins TRBV15 to TRBJ2-5; D is unclear. CDR3 size: 14 residues. The germline V and J ends were trimmed by 0 bases and 4 bases, with 9 bases remaining between them. Per the germline V gene, CDR1 is LNHNV and CDR2 is YYDKDF (reference sequence). In nucleotides, the CDR3 is TGTGCCACCAGCAGAGACGCCCCACGAGAGACCCAGTACTTC. Translated, it gives CATSRDAPRETQYF.

The rearrangement links TRBV20-1 to TRBJ2-7, with D possibly TRBD2 on 5 matching bases. This CDR3 region has 11 residues. Trimming took off 5 bases at V and 5 bases at J, with 10 bases between the two ends. Germline CDR1 DFQATT, CDR2 SNEGSKA (reference sequence). Here the CDR3 DNA reads TGCAGTGCTGCCGGACTGGACGAGCAGTACTTC. It encodes CSAAGLDEQYF.

The chain carries TRBV10-3 and TRBJ1-3, with 9 bases lining up with TRBD1. Germline trimming cut 3 bases from V and 0 bases from J; bases unmatched to any gene: 6. Germline assignment: CDR1 ENHRY and CDR2 SYGVKD. The CDR3 has 17 amino acids. CDR3 in amino acids: CAISERGQGSSGNTIYF. The CDR3 region has the DNA TGTGCCATCAGTGAAAGGGGACAGGGTTCCTCTGGAAACACCATATATTTT.

In this sample, this clonotype turned up a few times. This chain links TRBV3-1 with TRBJ2-5; a weak D match, TRBD2 (5 bases). Germline V gene sequence: CDR1 LGHDT, CDR2 YNNKEL (reference sequence). This CDR3 region has 14 residues. V was cut by 3 bases and J by 0 bases, with 8 bases left in between. The CDR3 loop is CASSHGGYQETQYF. DNA of the CDR3: TGTGCCAGCAGCCACGGCGGGTACCAAGAGACCCAGTACTTC.

This clonotype was detected many times. V and J are TRBV20-1 and TRBJ2-5; 8 bases align to TRBD1. Trimming at V came to 3 bases and at J to 1 base, leaving 10 bases not matched to a gene. Looked up from germline, CDR1 is DFQATT and CDR2 is SNEGSKA (reference sequence). The CDR3 has 16 residues. CDR3 in amino acids: CSASKVTGVSQETQYF. The CDR3 DNA follows: TGCAGTGCTAGTAAAGTGACAGGGGTCAGCCAAGAGACCCAGTACTTC.

The sample holds one count of this clonotype. The chain is built from TRBV28 and TRBJ2-6; TRBD2 is a possible D gene (6 bases). CDR1 MDHEN and CDR2 SYDVKM come from the germline V gene. With 3 bases removed from V and 1 base from J, the gap between germline ends came to 22 bases. CDR3 length: 20 amino acids. The chain's CDR3 is CASSFGGSIGTSSGANVLTF. The CDR3 coding sequence is TGTGCCAGCAGTTTTGGAGGGTCAATAGGTACTAGTTCTGGGGCCAACGTCCTGACTTTC.

With regard to this clonotype: A junction boundary mismatches the germline segment, possibly from a read error. J is TRBJ2-2 and V is TRBV9; D gene ambiguous. The CDR3 has 14 residues. Germline CDR1 is SGDLS and CDR2 is YYNGEE. The CDR3 loop reads CTSSVAGIAGELFF. The CDR3, as DNA: TGTACCAGCAGCGTAGCTGGGATAGCCGGGGAGCTGTTTTTT.